The 15 T cell receptor beta chains presented below share a single source sample, sequenced in a study of blood T cell repertoires in COVID-19. Some clones are missing from TCRdb's copy, which holds only in-frame ones; the method was immunoSEQ multiplex PCR. The sample carries a few hundred thousand clones, roughly 90% recorded once. Sample: peripheral blood. These receptors were obtained from a woman under 40 with COVID-19, enrolled during active disease.

The chain has TRBV28 and TRBJ2-7; D is undetermined. With 4 bases removed from V and 4 bases from J, the gap between germline ends came to 17 bases. This CDR3 spans 15 amino acids. Germline CDR1 reads MDHEN; CDR2 reads SYDVKM. CDR3 region: CASSSPPTADYEQYF. The CDR3 DNA follows: TGTGCCAGCAGTTCCCCGCCCACAGCAGATTACGAGCAGTACTTC.

The chain couples TRBV19 to TRBJ2-3; 11 bases line up with TRBD1. The CDR3 is made up of 14 amino acids. Looked up from germline, CDR1 is LNHDA and CDR2 is SQIVND (reference sequence). Trimming removed 7 bases from V and 4 bases from J; junction bases left unmatched: 4. CDR3 loop: CASTRDRGADTQYF. The DNA for the CDR3 is TGTGCCAGTACCCGGGACAGGGGGGCAGATACGCAGTATTTT.

The genes are TRBV4-1 and TRBJ2-7, with D uncertain. This CDR3 is built from 14 residues. Per the germline V gene, CDR1 is MGHRA and CDR2 is YSYEKL. The V end lost 3 bases, the J end lost 2 bases, and 11 bases lay between the germline ends. The CDR3 sequence: CASSQQSGAYEQYF. The CDR3 coding sequence is TGCGCCAGCAGCCAGCAGTCAGGTGCCTACGAGCAGTACTTC.

This chain connects TRBV4-1 to TRBJ2-3; D is uncertain. Between the trimmed V and J ends, which lost 1 base and 2 bases, there was a span of 13 bases. This CDR3 comprises 16 residues. Germline CDR1 reads MGHRA; CDR2 reads YSYEKL. CDR3 sequence reads: CASSQAYPRNTDTQYF. Here the CDR3 DNA reads TGCGCCAGCAGCCAAGCTTATCCTAGGAACACAGATACGCAGTATTTT.

The count of this clone is one. CDR3 protein: CASSQRLAGGPGWSTDTQYF. In DNA, the CDR3 is TGTGCCAGCAGCCAGCGACTAGCGGGAGGGCCGGGTTGGAGCACAGATACGCAGTATTTT. The rearrangement uses TRBV3-1 (or the pseudogene TRBV3-2) and TRBJ2-3; 14 bases fit TRBD2. V lost 3 bases and J lost 0; bases outside the gene matches: 11. The germline CDR1 and CDR2 sequences are LGHDT and YNNKEL (reference sequence). This CDR3 comprises 20 residues.

The CDR3 DNA sequence: TGTGCCAGCTCACCGCGGGACGGGGACTATGGCTACACCTTC. This translates into CASSPRDGDYGYTF. The rearrangement links TRBV18 to TRBJ1-2, with TRBD1 as a possible D gene (5 bases). Germline V lookup: CDR1 KGHSH, CDR2 LQKENI. V lost 3 bases, J lost 3 bases, and 11 bases lay in between. This CDR3 spans 14 amino acids.

The chain carries TRBV20-1 and TRBJ2-7; no definite D call. The CDR3 has 10 residues. Per germline, CDR1 DFQATT and CDR2 SNEGSKA (reference sequence). V lost 6 bases and J 7 bases, leaving 10 bases between the germline ends. In DNA form, the CDR3 reads TGCAGTGCCTATCTTGAAGAGCAGTACTTC. Translation: CSAYLEEQYF.

The chain has TRBV2 and TRBJ1-4; TRBD1 is a possible D gene (6 bases). Trimming took 5 bases from V and 5 from J, leaving 12 bases between them. Germline loops: CDR1 SNHLY, CDR2 FYNNEI. The CDR3 contains 14 residues. The CDR3, as DNA: TGTGCCAGCAGTACAGGGTCGGGGAATGAAAAACTGTTTTTT. Amino acid sequence: CASSTGSGNEKLFF.

This clone came up a few times. The rearrangement joins TRBV18 to TRBJ2-7, with D tentatively TRBD1 (6 bases). Germline CDR1 KGHSH, CDR2 LQKENI. The CDR3 is 15 residues long. The V and J ends lost 2 bases and 6 bases respectively, with 17 bases between them. CDR3 nucleotide sequence: TGTGCCAGCTCACCAGCCCTAGGCCGAGGGGGCGAGCAGTACTTC. Translation gives CASSPALGRGGEQYF.

This clone has a handful of counts. The V gene is TRBV6-6, the J gene TRBJ2-7; 8 bases are shared with TRBD1. The length of the CDR3 is 13 residues. The V gene's germline CDR1 is MNHNY and CDR2 SVGAGI (reference sequence). The V segment lost 5 bases and the J segment 7 bases; nucleotides outside the gene matches: 7. The CDR3 sequence is CASSRTGNLEQYF. CDR3 coding DNA: TGTGCCAGCAGTAGGACAGGGAACTTAGAGCAGTACTTC.

The chain carries TRBV6-5 and TRBJ2-1; D is possibly TRBD2 (6 bases). Germline loops: CDR1 MNHEY, CDR2 SVGAGI. There are 14 residues in the CDR3. V lost 8 bases and J 4 bases, leaving 15 bases between the germline ends. Here the CDR3 reads CASRNGGGYNEQFF. For the CDR3, the DNA is TGTGCCAGCCGGAATGGTGGGGGGTACAATGAGCAGTTCTTC.

The chain is built from TRBV28 and TRBJ2-2; 11 nucleotides align to TRBD2. V lost 2 bases, J lost 5 bases, and 10 bases stayed unmatched. There are 18 residues in the CDR3. The V gene's germline CDR1 is MDHEN and CDR2 SYDVKM. The CDR3 is CASSLNPVLAGVTGELFF. The CDR3 DNA reads TGTGCCAGCAGTTTAAACCCCGTACTAGCGGGAGTTACCGGGGAGCTGTTTTTT.

CDR3 sequence reads: CASRMGGRPYNEQFF. The CDR3 DNA follows: TGTGCCAGTAGGATGGGCGGGAGGCCCTACAATGAGCAGTTCTTC. The chain has TRBV19 and TRBJ2-1, with TRBD2 matching 8 bases. The CDR3 is 15 amino acids. V gave up 6 bases and J gave up 2 bases; unmatched junction bases: 6. The germline CDR1 and CDR2 sequences are LNHDA and SQIVND (reference sequence).

The V gene is TRBV9, the J gene TRBJ1-2; tentative D call: TRBD1 (5 bases). In germline, CDR1 is SGDLS, CDR2 YYNGEE. V shed 0 bases and J shed 0 bases, with 9 bases lying between them. The CDR3 is made up of 15 amino acids. CDR3 region: CASSVAHRSNYGYTF. CDR3 coding DNA: TGTGCCAGCAGCGTAGCGCACAGGTCTAACTATGGCTACACCTTC.

The gene calls are TRBV27 and TRBJ2-7; D possibly corresponds to TRBD1 (6 bases). The CDR3 has 15 amino acids. Trimming took off 6 bases at V and 4 bases at J, with 19 bases between the two ends. CDR1 MNHEY and CDR2 SMNVEV come from the germline V gene (reference sequence). The CDR3 loop is CASSYKGGAPYEQYF. In nucleotides, the CDR3 is TGTGCCAGCAGCTACAAAGGGGGAGCGCCGTACGAGCAGTACTTC.